This T cell receptor (beta chain) was sequenced during a study of spatial heterogeneity in lung cancer. Described time point: sample taken at primary tumor resection. This clonotype is medium-sized (0.01 to 0.1%) within its sample. Its antigen is not identified. TCRdb fed the 5' RACE reads into MiXCR, producing one record per CDR3 protein. This sample yields some 6,500 distinct CDR3 sequences, of which 9.1% are seen a single time; 20% to 30% belongs to the top ten. CDR1 is SGHNT and CDR2 is YYREEE in the germline V gene (reference sequence). This CDR3 spans 17 amino acids. V dropped 4 bases and J dropped 10; count of bases not matched to a gene: 18. Findings and limits, study-wide: For expanded intratumoral alpha and beta TCRs, counts tracked tumor mutation counts.

The sequence came from a female donor with early-stage non-small cell lung cancer. V and J are TRBV5-4 and TRBJ2-1, with 9 bases identical to TRBD1. The specimen comprised lung tumor tissue, sampled at surgery. The CDR3 bases are TGTGCCAGCAGCCCTTTTAGGCGGGACAGGGTCTTCAGGGAGCAGTTCTTC. As protein: CASSPFRRDRVFREQFF.